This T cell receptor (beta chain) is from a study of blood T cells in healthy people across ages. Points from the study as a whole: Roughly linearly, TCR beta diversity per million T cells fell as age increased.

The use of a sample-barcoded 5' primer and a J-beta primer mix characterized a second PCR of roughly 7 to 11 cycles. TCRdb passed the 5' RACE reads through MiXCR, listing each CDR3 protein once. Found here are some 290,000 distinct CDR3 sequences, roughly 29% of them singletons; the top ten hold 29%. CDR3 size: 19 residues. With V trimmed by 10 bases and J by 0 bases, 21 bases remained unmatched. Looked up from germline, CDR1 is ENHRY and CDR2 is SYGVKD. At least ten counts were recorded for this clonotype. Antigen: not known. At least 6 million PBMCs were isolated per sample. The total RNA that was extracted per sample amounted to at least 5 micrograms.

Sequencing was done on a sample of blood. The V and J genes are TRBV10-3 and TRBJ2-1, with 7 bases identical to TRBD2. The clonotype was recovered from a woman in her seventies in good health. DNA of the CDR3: TGTGCCAGGGGGAGGGTTCTAGATCCGCCTGGAAGCTCCTACAATGAGCAGTTCTTC. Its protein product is CARGRVLDPPGSSYNEQFF.